This record covers a single T cell receptor beta chain. Its antigen is unknown. The sample's time point: newly diagnosed GD, antithyroid drugs for less than 3 months. PBMC-extracted RNA yielded the TCR library. Investigators report Graves' disease was diagnosed under American Thyroid Association guidelines. Arm-PCR of CDR3 regions and iRepertoire HTBI primers were the basis on which TCR beta libraries were built. MiXCR, applied by TCRdb to the multiplex PCR reads, yields one record per CDR3 protein. This table has around 450,000 distinct CDR3 sequences, about 16% appearing once. The data were obtained in a study of regulatory T cells in long-lasting Graves disease. General study points: New patients shared fewer public clonotypes (about 1,000) than persistent patients did (approximately 3,000). With persistent disease, TRBV28, TRBJ1-2 and TRBJ2-5 were the favored segments.

This CDR3 has 13 residues. V was pared by 3 bases and J by 2 bases, with 6 bases between. Germline loops: CDR1 SGHDT, CDR2 YYEEEE. These same data were also listed under a study on T cells in Graves' hyperthyroidism and ophthalmopathy.

The chain employs TRBV5-6 and TRBJ2-1; D may correspond to TRBD1 or TRBD2 (5 bases each). The receptor comes from a woman in her 30s with Graves disease. The source was peripheral blood mononuclear cells (PBMCs), collected at new diagnosis, from a patient treated with antithyroid drugs. The CDR3 spells CASSWGTYNEQFF. The CDR3 nucleotides read TGTGCCAGCAGCTGGGGGACCTACAATGAGCAGTTCTTC.